This T cell receptor (beta chain) was captured in a study of blood T cell repertoires in COVID-19. The data were produced by immunoSEQ multiplex PCR, yet TCRdb's version contains in-frame clones alone and is incomplete. The table includes 230,000 or so clones, 84% detected once. Germline V gene lookup returns CDR1 KGHSH and CDR2 LQKENI. CDR3 size: 19 residues. Trimming stripped 1 base from V and 2 bases from J, with 21 bases between. Sequencing was done on a sample of peripheral blood. This receptor was taken from a woman in her 40s who had recovered from COVID-19. This chain uses TRBV18 with TRBJ1-3; D call uncertain. The CDR3 region is CASSPQPHLTVAPGNTIYF. In DNA form, the CDR3 reads TGTGCCAGCTCACCACAACCGCACCTTACAGTAGCGCCTGGAAACACCATATATTTT.